The rows below give T cell receptor beta chains drawn from one sample of a study of cytomegalovirus exposure and HLA in healthy donors. Only in-frame clones appear in the TCRdb table, and some are missing; sequencing was by immunoSEQ multiplex PCR. The data hold approximately 150,000 clones, with 70% to 80% observed a single time. The sequencing sample was made of PBMCs. The receptors shown here come from a man in his 60s in good health and CMV-seronegative. The CDR3 runs from the conserved cysteine through the conserved F or W. Fields, in order: clone size, D gene, V gene, J gene, CDR3 protein, CDR3 DNA. The D gene is left open where the match is weak. The listing skips clone size in some rows; elsewhere it reads once, few, many or a size class.

.,.,TRBV9,TRBJ1-2,CASTGGGYVHGYTF,TGTGCCAGCACAGGTGGGGGGTACGTCCATGGCTACACCTTC
.,.,TRBV7-2,TRBJ2-2,CASSLAEGTGELFF,TGTGCCAGCAGCTTAGCGGAGGGTACCGGGGAGCTGTTTTTT
.,.,TRBV10-3,TRBJ1-1,CAIKSGSTMNTEAFF,TGTGCCATCAAATCAGGGTCTACAATGAACACTGAAGCTTTCTTT
few,TRBD2,TRBV7-9,TRBJ2-1,CASSGGLAVNEQFF,TGTGCCAGCAGCGGAGGACTAGCGGTCAATGAGCAGTTCTTC
.,.,TRBV6-5,TRBJ2-5,CASSRGAHGETQYF,TGTGCCAGCAGTCGCGGGGCTCACGGGGAGACCCAGTACTTC
.,TRBD1,TRBV6-1,TRBJ2-3,CASSEGQGGDADTQYF,TGTGCCAGCAGTGAAGGACAGGGGGGGGACGCAGATACGCAGTATTTT
once,TRBD1,TRBV4-3,TRBJ1-4,CASSQGQFWSEKLFF,TGCGCCAGCAGCCAGGGACAGTTCTGGTCCGAAAAACTGTTTTTT
.,TRBD1,TRBV28,TRBJ1-4,CASSLLSGGDEKLFF,TGTGCCAGCAGTCTTCTATCAGGGGGTGATGAAAAACTGTTTTTT
.,TRBD2,TRBV4-1,TRBJ2-7,CASSQGRGDYEQYF,TGCGCCAGCAGCCAAGGGCGGGGGGACTACGAGCAGTACTTC
.,.,TRBV30,TRBJ1-5,CAWSGRDNQPQHF,TGTGCCTGGAGTGGCAGGGACAATCAGCCCCAGCATTTT
.,TRBD2,TRBV5-1,TRBJ2-2,CASSLRTSGGNTGELFF,TGCGCCAGCAGCTTGAGGACTAGCGGGGGCAACACCGGGGAGCTGTTTTTT
.,.,TRBV6-1,TRBJ2-3,CASRGLSTDTQYF,TGTGCCAGCAGGGGACTGAGCACAGATACGCAGTATTTT
.,.,TRBV7-3,TRBJ2-1,CASSLIGGGSFNEQFF,TGTGCCAGCAGCTTAATAGGGGGAGGGTCCTTCAATGAGCAGTTCTTC
few,.,TRBV21-1,TRBJ2-7,CASPSRGSSGGTSYEQYF,TGTGCCAGCCCGTCCCGGGGGTCTAGCGGGGGGACCTCCTACGAGCAGTACTTC
few,.,TRBV20-1,TRBJ2-7,CSALESHEQYF,TGCAGTGCCCTAGAGAGCCACGAGCAGTACTTC
few,.,TRBV28,TRBJ1-1,CASSSPQGKMNTEAFF,TGTGCCAGCAGTTCCCCCCAGGGGAAGATGAACACTGAAGCTTTCTTT
few,TRBD1,TRBV5-5,TRBJ1-6,CASSSPGGTVDSPLHF,TGTGCCAGCAGCTCCCCGGGGGGGACAGTCGATTCACCCCTCCACTTT
.,TRBD2,TRBV7-3,TRBJ2-3,CASSRGLAGGDTQYF,TGTGCCAGCAGTCGAGGCCTAGCGGGGGGAGATACGCAGTATTTT
.,TRBD2,TRBV7-3,TRBJ2-3,CASSPRGLAGSTDTQYF,TGTGCCAGCAGCCCGAGGGGACTAGCGGGGAGCACAGATACGCAGTATTTT
.,.,TRBV28,TRBJ1-3,CATEDRTTSGNTIYF,TGTGCCACCGAGGACAGAACTACTTCTGGAAACACCATATATTTT
few,.,TRBV6-5,TRBJ2-7,CASSIDRFPYEQYF,TGTGCCAGCAGTATCGACAGGTTCCCCTACGAGCAGTACTTC
.,.,TRBV9,TRBJ2-1,CASSVQLGGEQFF,TGTGCCAGCAGCGTCCAGCTAGGTGGTGAGCAGTTCTTC
.,.,TRBV6-6,TRBJ2-5,CASRSQGRETQYF,TGTGCCAGCAGGTCACAGGGACGAGAGACCCAGTACTTC
.,.,TRBV21-1,TRBJ2-3,CASSRRRRGHRTDTQYF,TGTGCCAGCAGCCGGAGGCGGCGGGGCCACCGCACAGATACGCAGTATTTT
once,.,TRBV20-1,TRBJ1-1,CSASGGTEAFF,TGCAGTGCTAGTGGGGGGACTGAAGCTTTCTTT
.,.,TRBV7-2,TRBJ2-7,CASSFLPESYEQYF,TGTGCCAGCAGCTTTCTCCCAGAAAGCTACGAGCAGTACTTC
.,TRBD2,TRBV19,TRBJ2-1,CASSLTRTSGTAKNEQFF,TGTGCCAGTAGTCTCACCAGGACTAGCGGGACAGCCAAGAATGAGCAGTTCTTC
.,.,TRBV7-2,TRBJ1-6,CASSLAVGANNSPLHF,TGTGCCAGCAGCTTAGCGGTAGGGGCAAATAATTCACCCCTCCACTTT